A selection of T cell receptor beta chains follows, all from one sample in a study of regulatory T cells in long-lasting Graves disease. TCRdb called the multiplex PCR reads again in MiXCR, with one record for every CDR3 protein. The sample shows hundreds of thousands of distinct CDR3 sequences, around 11% of them seen only once. The data also belong to a second study, concerning T cells in Graves' hyperthyroidism and ophthalmopathy.

The sequencing used peripheral blood mononuclear cells (PBMCs), collected at new diagnosis, from a patient treated with antithyroid drugs. Receptor source: a woman in her 30s with Graves disease. CDR3s include the opening cysteine and the closing phenylalanine or tryptophan. D genes are given only for firm matches. Rows give clone size only sometimes, using once, few, many, or a class for an expanded clone.

TRBV29-1	TRBJ1-1	-	many	CSMGRAGLGTEAFF	TGCAGCATGGGCAGGGCGGGTTTGGGAACTGAAGCTTTCTTT
TRBV10-3	TRBJ2-1	-	few	CAISEGVSEQFF	TGTGCCATCAGTGAAGGAGTGAGTGAGCAGTTCTTC
TRBV5-5	TRBJ2-2	-	many	CASSSAGARTGELFF	TGTGCCAGCAGCTCCGCGGGGGCGCGAACCGGGGAGCTGTTTTTT
TRBV15	TRBJ2-3	TRBD2	many	CATSSRDYADTQYF	TGTGCCACCAGCTCCCGGGACTATGCGGATACGCAGTATTTT
TRBV5-4	TRBJ1-1	-	few	CASSLADLPNTEAFF	TGTGCCAGCAGCTTGGCGGACCTGCCGAACACTGAAGCTTTCTTT
TRBV18	TRBJ1-2	-	many	CASSPVGGNDYGYTF	TGTGCCAGCTCGCCGGTAGGGGGAAATGACTATGGCTACACCTTC
TRBV30	TRBJ2-3	-	many	CASSGALTDTQYF	TGTGCTTCCAGCGGAGCCCTCACAGATACGCAGTATTTT
TRBV28	TRBJ2-1	-	once	CASSFGGGGPNEQFF	TGTGCCAGCAGTTTTGGAGGGGGAGGGCCCAATGAGCAGTTCTTC
TRBV9	TRBJ1-3	-	many	CASSVREIREEGNTIYF	TGTGCCAGCAGCGTCCGGGAAATCAGGGAGGAAGGAAACACCATATATTTT
TRBV6-2/TRBV6-3	TRBJ1-2	-	many	CASSKTAYHGYTF	TGTGCCAGCAGTAAAACAGCTTACCATGGCTACACCTTC
TRBV19	TRBJ2-5	-	-	CASSPVRAGKETQYF	TGTGCCAGTAGTCCTGTTCGGGCAGGGAAAGAGACCCAGTACTTC
TRBV4-3	TRBJ2-1	-	few	CASSQDPENSYNEQFF	TGCGCCAGCAGCCAAGATCCAGAAAACTCCTACAATGAGCAGTTCTTC
TRBV28	TRBJ2-1	TRBD2	once	CASKSGGPHNEQFF	TGTGCCAGCAAGTCGGGGGGGCCCCACAATGAGCAGTTCTTC
TRBV5-6	TRBJ2-7	-	-	CASSPQKPGRRIRYEQYF	TGTGCCAGCAGCCCCCAAAAACCGGGACGACGGATTCGGTACGAGCAGTACTTC